The present TCR beta chain was sequenced within a study of T cells in Graves' hyperthyroidism and ophthalmopathy. The study, taken as a whole, reports: The blood repertoire included most of the expanded thyroid clonotypes above 0.001. Ophthalmopathy was distinguished from stable hyperthyroidism by 13 V-J signatures.

With respect to this clonotype: Its antigen is as yet unknown.

V was clipped by 8 bases and J by 3 bases, with 14 bases between them. In germline, CDR1 is SGHTA, CDR2 FQGNSA. The CDR3 consists of 13 residues. The source material, RNA transcripts, was used to amplify TCR beta CDR3 regions. HTBI primers were the set used in a first-round RT-PCR of the TCR CDR3. TCRdb ran MiXCR on the multiplex PCR reads and lists one entry per CDR3 protein. The sample has 550,000 to 700,000 distinct CDR3 sequences, 46% seen once. V and J are TRBV7-2 and TRBJ2-7; possible D gene TRBD1, 6 bases. The receptor comes from an adult woman with Graves' disease, either hyperthyroidism or ophthalmopathy (not recorded which). Sequencing input: peripheral blood or thyroid tissue (not recorded which). The CDR3 DNA reads as TGTGCCAGCGCTTTCGGACAGATCTACGAGCAGTACTTC. Encoded protein: CASAFGQIYEQYF.